Detailed here is one TCR beta chain. This entry comes from a study of CD8 T cells in Susac syndrome. About the research overall: The sequenced Susac syndrome patients comprised 5 or 6 with active disease and eight in remission. At the time their blood was drawn, patients with Susac syndrome were either therapy-naive, on corticosteroids (with some of them also receiving intravenous immunoglobulin), or on intravenous immunoglobulin alone.

Reverse transcription used about 0.45 to 1 ug RNA and random hexamers. An immunoSEQ multiplex PCR amplified TCR beta CDR3 over 54 Vbeta and 13 Jbeta. Using its own MiXCR run on the immunoSEQ multiplex PCR reads, TCRdb lists one record per CDR3 protein. The sample has roughly 84,000 distinct CDR3 sequences, roughly 96% seen once. TCR beta was sequenced from blood CD8+ and CD4+ T cells. Per germline, CDR1 SGHVS and CDR2 FQNEAQ. Trimming took off 0 bases at V and 4 bases at J, with 10 bases between the two ends. The CDR3 has 15 residues. Material: CD8+ T cells from PBMCs. The clonotype originates from a human donor with Susac syndrome. The rearrangement links TRBV7-8 to TRBJ2-1; D gene unclear. For the CDR3, the DNA is TGTGCCAGCAGCTTAGCGCGGTCGGATTACAATGAGCAGTTCTTC. Protein product: CASSLARSDYNEQFF. Combining the CDR3 with reference TRBV7-8 and TRBJ2-1 gives the whole variable domain GAGVSQSPRYKVAKRGQDVALRCDPISGHVSLFWYQQALGQGPEFLTYFQNEAQLDKSGLPSDRFFAERPEGSVSTLKIQRTQQEDSAVYLCASSLARSDYNEQFFGPGTRLTVL.